The 22 T cell receptor beta chains below were found in one sample sequenced in a study of long-term antiretroviral therapy in people with HIV. Version v3.0 of the immunoSEQ assay ran at survey level. Sequenced by immunoSEQ multiplex PCR; TCRdb stores in-frame clones only, minus some. The table lists tens of thousands of clones, 70% to 85% of them singletons. The material was unsorted PBMCs, obtained 0.5 years before starting antiretroviral therapy. These receptors were taken from a middle-aged man with HIV.

In this sample, this clone turned up once. The chain couples TRBV25-1 to TRBJ1-1, with 7 bases lining up with TRBD1. Per germline, CDR1 MGHDK and CDR2 SYGVNS. This CDR3 contains 15 residues. V was pared by 4 bases and J by 5 bases, with 10 bases of the junction left unmatched. The CDR3 nucleotides are TGTGCCAGCAGTGGCCCGGGTAGGGGGCGGACTGAAGCTTTCTTT. This translates into CASSGPGRGRTEAFF.

The V call is TRBV19, the J call TRBJ2-7; the D is unclear. The CDR3 runs 13 residues. Per germline, CDR1 LNHDA and CDR2 SQIVND (reference sequence). Trimming left V 1 base short and J 2 bases short, with 6 bases between. DNA of the CDR3: TGTGCCAGTAGTATAGGGGTCACCTACGAGCAGTACTTC. Protein: CASSIGVTYEQYF.

CDR3 nucleotides: TGTGCCACCAGCAGTAGAGGGATCTATCAGCCCCAGCATTTT. This codes for CATSSRGIYQPQHF. V is TRBV15 and J is TRBJ1-5; D call uncertain. The CDR3 has 14 amino acids. With 3 bases removed from V and 5 bases from J, the gap between germline ends came to 11 bases. Germline V gene sequence: CDR1 LNHNV, CDR2 YYDKDF (reference sequence).

CDR3 sequence (DNA): TGTGCCAGCAGCCCCGTGGGGGGCAGCACTAATGAAAAACTGTTTTTT. Residues: CASSPVGGSTNEKLFF. The rearrangement links TRBV7-9 to TRBJ1-4, with D maybe TRBD1 (6 bases). Trimming shortened V by 5 bases and J by 2 bases, and 15 bases separated the two germline ends. Germline-derived CDR1 and CDR2 are SEHNR and FQNEAQ (reference sequence). The CDR3 spans 16 residues. The full variable domain, in which reference TRBV7-9 and TRBJ1-4 provide the parts outside the CDR3, is DTGVSQNPRHKITKRGQNVTFRCDPISEHNRLYWYRQTLGQGPEFLTYFQNEAQLEKSRLLSDRFSAERPKGSFSTLEIQRTEQGDSAMYLCASSPVGGSTNEKLFFGSGTQLSVL.

This chain connects TRBV28 to TRBJ1-2, with a tentative D call TRBD1 (5 bases). The CDR3 covers 14 residues. Germline V CDR1 and CDR2: MDHEN, SYDVKM. Deletions cut 6 bases from V and 6 bases from J, with 17 bases between. DNA of the CDR3: TGTGCCAGCAGGGGACCGACAGCCCCAAATGGCTACACCTTC. Its protein is CASRGPTAPNGYTF.

This clone appeared a few times. The chain combines TRBV10-3 with TRBJ1-1; D possibly corresponds to TRBD1 (6 bases). CDR3 length: 17 residues. Germline values: CDR1 ENHRY, CDR2 SYGVKD. The V gene lost 3 bases and the J gene lost 0 bases, with 17 bases spanning the gap. CDR3 loop: CAISEFVSGVMNTEAFF. The CDR3 region has the DNA TGTGCCATCAGTGAATTCGTGTCAGGGGTCATGAACACTGAAGCTTTCTTT.

V and J are TRBV14 and TRBJ2-7; no clear D. This CDR3 spans 16 amino acids. Germline V gene sequence: CDR1 SGHDN, CDR2 FVKESK. The V end lost 0 bases, the J end lost 3 bases, and 15 bases lay between the germline ends. The CDR3 loop reads CASSQDMDPSGYEQYF. As DNA, the CDR3 is TGTGCCAGCAGCCAAGATATGGACCCGTCGGGCTACGAGCAGTACTTC. The full variable domain, its missing parts supplied by reference TRBV14 and TRBJ2-7, is EAGVTQFPSHSVIEKGQTVTLRCDPISGHDNLYWYRRVMGKEIKFLLHFVKESKQDESGMPNNRFLAERTGGTYSTLKVQPAELEDSGVYFCASSQDMDPSGYEQYFGPGTRLTVT.

The DNA of the CDR3 is TGTGCCAGCAGCTTAAGTGGATACACTGAAGCTTTCTTT. It encodes CASSLSGYTEAFF. The rearrangement joins TRBV7-9 to TRBJ1-1; the D is unclear. The CDR3 extends over 13 amino acids. CDR1 and CDR2 from the germline V gene are SEHNR and FQNEAQ (reference sequence). V gave up 2 bases and J gave up 3 bases, with 7 bases separating them.

The CDR3 coding sequence is TGTGCCAGCAGCGGGGGACAGCTAAACACTGAAGCTTTCTTT. Translation gives CASSGGQLNTEAFF. This rearrangement joins TRBV9 to TRBJ1-1, with 7 bases lining up with TRBD1. J lost 2 bases, V lost 3 bases, and 4 bases had no gene match. The CDR3 has 14 residues. The germline gives CDR1 SGDLS, CDR2 YYNGEE.

This rearrangement joins TRBV5-1 to TRBJ1-4; 10 nucleotides agree with TRBD1. Germline assignment: CDR1 SGHRS and CDR2 YFSETQ. This CDR3 comprises 15 residues. V lost 1 base and J lost 7; bases outside the gene matches: 4. The CDR3 DNA sequence: TGCGCCAGCAGCTTGAGGGGACAGGGGTTTGAAAAACTGTTTTTT. Amino acid sequence: CASSLRGQGFEKLFF.

The chain uses TRBV18 and TRBJ2-7, with unresolved D. V was shortened by 0 bases and J by 0 bases, with 6 bases between the two germline ends. The V gene's germline CDR1 is KGHSH and CDR2 LQKENI. The length of the CDR3 is 14 residues. The DNA for the CDR3 is TGTGCCAGCTCACCACCAGCAGCCTCCTACGAGCAGTACTTC. Its protein is CASSPPAASYEQYF.

This clone appeared once. This chain links TRBV2 with TRBJ2-7, with TRBD1 identical over 7 bases. The CDR3 is 16 residues long. Germline CDR1 is SNHLY and CDR2 is FYNNEI. The V segment lost 5 bases and the J segment 3 bases; nucleotides outside the gene matches: 13. DNA of the CDR3: TGTGCCAGCAGTCAAGAGTTCGGGACAGTAATCTACGAGCAGTACTTC. Translating it yields CASSQEFGTVIYEQYF. The whole variable domain, remainder taken from reference TRBV2 and TRBJ2-7, is EPEVTQTPSHQVTQMGQEVILRCVPISNHLYFYWYRQILGQKVEFLVSFYNNEISEKSEIFDDQFSVERPDGSNFTLKIRSTKLEDSAMYFCASSQEFGTVIYEQYFGPGTRLTVT.

V gene TRBV7-3 combines with J gene TRBJ2-1; 9 bases fit TRBD1. The germline CDR1 and CDR2 sequences are SGHTA and FQGTGA. The CDR3 consists of 14 residues. The J segment lost 10 bases and the V segment lost 1 base, leaving 5 bases of the junction unmatched. The CDR3 DNA sequence: TGTGCCAGCAGCTTAAGGACAGGGGCAGACGAGCAGTTCTTC. It translates to CASSLRTGADEQFF.

J is TRBJ2-6 and V is TRBV18, with 7 nucleotides matching TRBD2. From germline, CDR1 is KGHSH and CDR2 LQKENI. The CDR3 contains 15 residues. V lost 3 bases to trimming and J lost 2 bases; unmatched junction nucleotides: 1. CDR3 sequence reads: CASSPGGTGANVLTF. Written as DNA, the CDR3 is TGTGCCAGCTCACCGGGAGGGACTGGGGCCAACGTCCTGACTTTC.

The genes are TRBV7-9 and TRBJ2-2; a weak D match, TRBD1 (5 bases). The CDR3 spans 15 residues. Germline CDR1 is SEHNR and CDR2 is FQNEAQ (reference sequence). Deletions cut 4 bases from V and 4 bases from J, with 13 bases between. Here the CDR3 DNA reads TGTGCCAGCAGCTCACCTCAGGGCCTCACCGGGGAGCTGTTTTTT. Protein sequence: CASSSPQGLTGELFF.

V usage is TRBV11-2 and J usage is TRBJ2-5; TRBD2 matches at 7 bases. Germline CDR1 is SGHAT and CDR2 is FQNNGV. Trimming at V came to 3 bases and at J to 7 bases, leaving 8 bases not matched to a gene. This CDR3 region has 14 residues. CDR3 amino acids: CASSFNSGRGTQYF. The CDR3 region has the DNA TGTGCCAGCAGCTTTAACTCAGGGAGGGGGACCCAGTACTTC. The entire variable domain, with the rest obtained from reference TRBV11-2 and TRBJ2-5, is as follows: EAGVAQSPRYKIIEKRQSVAFWCNPISGHATLYWYQQILGQGPKLLIQFQNNGVVDDSQLPKDRFSAERLKGVDSTLKIQPAKLEDSAVYLCASSFNSGRGTQYFGPGTRLLVL.

This clone was detected only once. J is TRBJ1-6 and V is TRBV30; D uncertain. V lost 2 bases, J lost 13 bases, and 12 bases lay in between. This CDR3 has 12 amino acids. Germline lookup yields CDR1 GTSNPN and CDR2 SVGIG (reference sequence). Here the CDR3 reads CAWSRRSWPLHF. The CDR3, as DNA: TGTGCCTGGAGTAGAAGGTCATGGCCCCTCCACTTT.

This chain links TRBV7-2 with TRBJ2-1, with D maybe TRBD2 (6 bases). The CDR3 contains 13 residues. V shed 3 bases and J shed 8 bases, with 11 bases lying between them. The germline gives CDR1 SGHTA, CDR2 FQGNSA. CDR3 DNA: TGTGCCAGCAGCTTGCGTAGGAGGGATGAGCAGTTCTTC. Amino acids: CASSLRRRDEQFF. The whole variable domain, remainder taken from reference TRBV7-2 and TRBJ2-1, is GAGVSQSPSNKVTEKGKDVELRCDPISGHTALYWYRQSLGQGLEFLIYFQGNSAPDKSGLPSDRFSAERTGGSVSTLTIQRTQQEDSAVYLCASSLRRRDEQFFGPGTRLTVL.

This clone has just a few counts. The V and J genes are TRBV2 and TRBJ1-6; D is unclear. CDR3 length: 11 residues. Trimming stripped 4 bases from V and 16 bases from J, with 11 bases between. Germline-derived CDR1 and CDR2 are SNHLY and FYNNEI. The CDR3 is CASSGAIQLHF. CDR3 DNA sequence: TGTGCCAGCAGTGGAGCGATACAACTCCACTTT.

The chain employs TRBV7-8 and TRBJ1-4; D gene uncertain. The CDR3 spans 12 residues. In germline, CDR1 is SGHVS, CDR2 FQNEAQ. V lost 4 bases, J lost 6 bases, and 6 bases lay in between. CDR3 sequence (DNA): TGTGCCAGCAGCTCCAATTATGAAAAACTGTTTTTT. Translation gives CASSSNYEKLFF.

The genes are TRBV7-9 and TRBJ2-1, with TRBD1 matching 7 bases. CDR3 length equals 18 residues. Per the germline V gene, CDR1 is SEHNR and CDR2 is FQNEAQ (reference sequence). With 3 bases clipped from V and 4 bases from J, the junction kept 15 bases outside the gene matches. As DNA, the CDR3 is TGTGCCAGCAGCTTCCCTCAATACAGGGGCTCCCTTTACAATGAGCAGTTCTTC. It yields the protein CASSFPQYRGSLYNEQFF.

This chain links TRBV7-2 with TRBJ2-3; D is undetermined. V lost 3 bases and J 5 bases, leaving 9 bases between the germline ends. CDR3 size: 13 residues. CDR1 is SGHTA and CDR2 is FQGNSA in the germline V gene. The CDR3 bases are TGTGCCAGCAGCTTCGGGTTAGGAGATACGCAGTATTTT. Its translation is CASSFGLGDTQYF. The whole variable domain, remainder taken from reference TRBV7-2 and TRBJ2-3, is GAGVSQSPSNKVTEKGKDVELRCDPISGHTALYWYRQSLGQGLEFLIYFQGNSAPDKSGLPSDRFSAERTGGSVSTLTIQRTQQEDSAVYLCASSFGLGDTQYFGPGTRLTVL.